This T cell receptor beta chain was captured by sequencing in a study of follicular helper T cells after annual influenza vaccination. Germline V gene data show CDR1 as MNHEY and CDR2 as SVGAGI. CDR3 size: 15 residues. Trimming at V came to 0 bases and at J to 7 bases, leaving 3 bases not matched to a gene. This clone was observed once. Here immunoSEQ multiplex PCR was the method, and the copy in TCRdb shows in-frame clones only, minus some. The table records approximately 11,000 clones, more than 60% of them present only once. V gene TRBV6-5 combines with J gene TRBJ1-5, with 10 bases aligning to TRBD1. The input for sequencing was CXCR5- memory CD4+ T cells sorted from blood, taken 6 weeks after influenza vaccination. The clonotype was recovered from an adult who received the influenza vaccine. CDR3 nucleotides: TGTGCCAGCAGTTACTCCGGGACAGGGGACCAGCCCCAGCATTTT. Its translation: CASSYSGTGDQPQHF.